This T cell receptor beta chain was retrieved from a study of T cells after yellow fever vaccination. TCRdb reprocessed the 5' RACE reads via MiXCR and lists one record per CDR3 protein. The profile shows about 350,000 distinct CDR3 sequences, around 12% of them singletons. V was cut by 5 bases and J by 9 bases, with 20 bases left in between. This CDR3 comprises 15 residues. Germline assignment: CDR1 ENHRY and CDR2 SYGVKD. This clonotype was counted a few times. The chain employs TRBV10-3 and TRBJ2-1, with D tentatively TRBD1 (7 bases). This TCR came from a man aged 18 to 30 who received the YFV17D yellow fever vaccine. Here the sequenced sample was CD4+ T cells sorted from PBMCs, taken 15 days after the yellow fever booster vaccination. This CDR3 reads CAISRVTGPGGEQFF. CDR3 sequence (DNA): TGTGCCATCAGTCGAGTGACAGGGCCCGGGGGTGAGCAGTTCTTC.